This passage covers 27 T cell receptor beta chains from one sample sequenced in a study of blood T cell repertoires in COVID-19. Method: immunoSEQ multiplex PCR; TCRdb's copy keeps in-frame clones and lacks some. The data show about 210,000 clones, with about 83% seen just once and about 5.6% held by the top ten. Input material: PBMCs or T cells enriched from blood (not recorded which). These receptors all stem from a man between 35 and 55 years old with acute COVID-19.

The chain employs TRBV27 and TRBJ1-4; tentatively, D is TRBD1 (6 bases). Germline assignment: CDR1 MNHEY and CDR2 SMNVEV (reference sequence). V shed 6 bases and J shed 5 bases, with 13 bases lying between them. CDR3 length: 14 amino acids. Here the CDR3 reads CASSYTGWNEKLFF. As DNA, the CDR3 is TGTGCCAGCAGCTACACAGGGTGGAATGAAAAACTGTTTTTT.

This clone was observed a few times. V is TRBV5-1 and J is TRBJ1-4; D perhaps matches TRBD1 (5 bases). V lost 2 bases, J lost 5 bases, and 10 bases lay in between. The CDR3 is 14 amino acids. CDR1 is SGHRS and CDR2 is YFSETQ in the germline V gene. CDR3 loop: CASSFKGLNEKLFF. The CDR3 coding sequence is TGCGCCAGCAGCTTTAAGGGACTAAATGAAAAACTGTTTTTT.

This clone was seen once. The chain has TRBV28 and TRBJ1-1; D possibly corresponds to TRBD1 (5 bases). The CDR3 runs 15 residues. CDR1 MDHEN and CDR2 SYDVKM come from the germline V gene. V was shortened by 8 bases and J by 0 bases, with 16 bases between the two germline ends. The CDR3 DNA reads as TGTGCCAGCGGGGGGTACAGAGAAATGAACACTGAAGCTTTCTTT. Amino acid sequence: CASGGYREMNTEAFF. The full variable domain, its missing parts supplied by reference TRBV28 and TRBJ1-1, is DVKVTQSSRYLVKRTGEKVFLECVQDMDHENMFWYRQDPGLGLRLIYFSYDVKMKEKGDIPEGYSVSREKKERFSLILESASTNQTSMYLCASGGYREMNTEAFFGQGTRLTVV.

The rearrangement joins TRBV5-1 to TRBJ1-1, with D unclear. Germline lookup yields CDR1 SGHRS and CDR2 YFSETQ. This CDR3 region has 13 residues. V lost 1 base and J 8 bases, leaving 12 bases between the germline ends. DNA of the CDR3: TGCGCCAGCAGCTTGAGACTGGATCAGGAAGCTTTCTTT. Encoded protein: CASSLRLDQEAFF. Full variable domain (missing parts from reference TRBV5-1 and TRBJ1-1): KAGVTQTPRYLIKTRGQQVTLSCSPISGHRSVSWYQQTPGQGLQFLFEYFSETQRNKGNFPGRFSGRQFSNSRSEMNVSTLELGDSALYLCASSLRLDQEAFFGQGTRLTVV.

The V call is TRBV27, the J call TRBJ2-1; 8 nucleotides line up with TRBD2. The CDR3 runs to 16 residues. Germline CDR1 is MNHEY and CDR2 is SMNVEV (reference sequence). With 6 bases clipped from V and 9 bases from J, the junction kept 16 bases outside the gene matches. The CDR3 here is CASRPSGSPLFGEQFF. In nucleotides, the CDR3 is TGTGCCAGCAGGCCGAGCGGGAGCCCGCTGTTCGGTGAGCAGTTCTTC.

The chain carries TRBV5-6 and TRBJ2-6, with no clear D. The CDR3 has 16 amino acids. Germline-derived CDR1 and CDR2 are SGHDT and YYEEEE. Trimming removed 4 bases at V and 0 bases at J, with 11 bases between. The CDR3: CASSLRPGSGANVLTF. The CDR3 bases are TGTGCCAGCAGCCTCCGACCGGGCTCTGGGGCCAACGTCCTGACTTTC.

The chain links TRBV15 to TRBJ1-2; the D gene is possibly TRBD1 (5 bases). With 4 bases removed from V and 2 bases from J, the gap between germline ends came to 17 bases. From germline, CDR1 is LNHNV and CDR2 YYDKDF (reference sequence). This CDR3 has 16 residues. The DNA for the CDR3 is TGTGCCACCAGCAAGATTACAGGAACCTACAACTATGGCTACACCTTC. It is translated as CATSKITGTYNYGYTF. Variable domain in full (rest from reference TRBV15 and TRBJ1-2): DAMVIQNPRYQVTQFGKPVTLSCSQTLNHNVMYWYQQKSSQAPKLLFHYYDKDFNNEADTPDNFQSRRPNTSFCFLDIRSPGLGDTAMYLCATSKITGTYNYGYTFGSGTRLTVV.

The chain has TRBV29-1 and TRBJ2-7; the match to TRBD1 covers 8 bases. Per germline, CDR1 SQVTM and CDR2 ANQGSEA. This CDR3 is built from 14 residues. V shed 6 bases and J 0 bases; nucleotides not matched to a gene: 7. In DNA, the CDR3 is TGCAGCGTGGCCGGGACAGGAAGCTCCTACGAGCAGTACTTC. This encodes CSVAGTGSSYEQYF.

CDR3 loop: CASRLGVTREFF. The CDR3 bases are TGTGCCAGCAGGCTAGGGGTCACCCGGGAGTTCTTC. V gene TRBV2 combines with J gene TRBJ2-1; perhaps TRBD1 as D (5 bases). Trimming cost V 6 bases and J 14 bases, with 17 bases left between them. The CDR3 consists of 12 residues. CDR1 is SNHLY, CDR2 FYNNEI, per germline.

This chain uses TRBV5-1 with TRBJ2-1, with D perhaps TRBD2 (5 bases). This CDR3 is built from 15 residues. Germline V CDR1 and CDR2: SGHRS, YFSETQ. Trimming removed 7 bases at V and 0 bases at J, with 14 bases between. The CDR3 coding sequence is TGCGCCAGCCGAGACGAGCGGTACTCCTACAATGAGCAGTTCTTC. This gives the protein CASRDERYSYNEQFF.

V is TRBV7-9 and J is TRBJ2-7, with D possibly being TRBD1 (6 bases). This CDR3 is built from 15 residues. Germline-derived CDR1 and CDR2 are SEHNR and FQNEAQ (reference sequence). The V end was cut by 2 bases, the J end by 0 bases, with 11 bases between. The CDR3 DNA follows: TGTGCCAGCAGCTTATCCCGGGACAACTCCTACGAGCAGTACTTC. It encodes CASSLSRDNSYEQYF.

The chain joins TRBV5-1 to TRBJ1-1, with 7 bases matching TRBD1. Per germline, CDR1 SGHRS and CDR2 YFSETQ. Germline trimming cut 3 bases from V and 1 base from J; bases unmatched to any gene: 9. This CDR3 spans 16 amino acids. CDR3 DNA: TGCGCCAGCAGCTCCGGGACAGCTTTGTCGAACACTGAAGCTTTCTTT. It yields the protein CASSSGTALSNTEAFF.

The chain links TRBV11-3 to TRBJ2-5; D gene uncertain. The germline CDR1 and CDR2 sequences are SGHNT and YENEEA. CDR3 size: 14 residues. Trimming removed 1 base from V and 0 bases from J, with 6 bases in between. The CDR3 loop reads CASSLGTHQETQYF. As DNA, the CDR3 is TGTGCCAGCAGCTTAGGCACACACCAAGAGACCCAGTACTTC.

The rearrangement links TRBV19 to TRBJ1-2; 7 nucleotides match TRBD1. The CDR3 runs to 14 residues. CDR1 and CDR2 from the germline V gene are LNHDA and SQIVND (reference sequence). V was clipped by 8 bases and J by 0 bases; unmatched bases: 6. The CDR3 reads CASGDRISNYGYTF. The CDR3 DNA sequence: TGTGCCAGTGGGGACAGAATCTCTAACTATGGCTACACCTTC.

V usage is TRBV20-1 and J usage is TRBJ2-3, with 7 bases that match TRBD2. Germline V CDR1 and CDR2: DFQATT, SNEGSKA (reference sequence). The CDR3 has 17 residues. The trim removed 6 bases at V and 3 bases at J, leaving 18 bases unmatched. CDR3 sequence (DNA): TGCAGTGCCAGTCCTACGTCAGCGGGATCCGGGACAGATACGCAGTATTTT. Protein sequence: CSASPTSAGSGTDTQYF.

This clone was seen only once. The V gene is TRBV18, the J gene TRBJ1-3, with 8 bases identical to TRBD1. Germline V CDR1 and CDR2: KGHSH, LQKENI. J gave up 4 bases and V 7 bases, and 9 bases lay outside the gene matches. The CDR3 consists of 15 residues. In DNA form, the CDR3 reads TGTGCCAGCTACCTCCAGGGGGCGAAGGGAAACACCATATATTTT. This codes for CASYLQGAKGNTIYF.

V usage is TRBV5-1 and J usage is TRBJ1-1, with TRBD1 matching 9 bases. V was clipped by 4 bases and J by 11 bases; unmatched bases: 9. In germline, CDR1 is SGHRS, CDR2 YFSETQ. The CDR3 has 13 amino acids. CDR3 loop: CASSTTGGVWAFF. Here the CDR3 DNA reads TGCGCCAGCAGCACAACAGGGGGCGTATGGGCTTTCTTT.

The V call is TRBV2, the J call TRBJ1-6; D uncertain. V lost 1 base to trimming and J lost 8 bases, with 6 bases between them. This CDR3 region has 13 residues. From germline, CDR1 is SNHLY and CDR2 FYNNEI. CDR3 in amino acids: CASSEGAYSPLHF. In nucleotides, the CDR3 is TGTGCCAGCAGTGAAGGAGCTTATTCACCCCTCCACTTT.

V is TRBV24-1 and J is TRBJ1-5; TRBD1 might be the D (5 bases). Deletions cut 6 bases from V and 4 bases from J, with 9 bases between. Germline V gene data show CDR1 as KGHDR and CDR2 as SFDVKD. This CDR3 spans 13 amino acids. The CDR3 sequence is CATSRTNNQPQHF. In DNA, the CDR3 is TGTGCCACCAGTAGGACAAATAATCAGCCCCAGCATTTT.

The chain combines TRBV27 with TRBJ2-7; 8 nucleotides agree with TRBD1. Germline CDR1 and CDR2: MNHEY and SMNVEV (reference sequence). With 6 bases clipped from V and 4 bases from J, the junction kept 8 bases outside the gene matches. This CDR3 has 14 residues. CDR3 DNA sequence: TGTGCCAGCAGCTACGGACAGGGAGTATACGAGCAGTACTTC. Its translation is CASSYGQGVYEQYF.

V is TRBV7-2 and J is TRBJ1-2; D is unresolved. The CDR3 sequence is 15 residues long. CDR1 is SGHTA and CDR2 is FQGNSA in the germline V gene. Trimming removed 1 base from V and 7 bases from J, with 16 bases in between. This CDR3 is CASSLGRAHLSGYTF. The CDR3 nucleotides read TGTGCCAGCAGCTTAGGGAGGGCCCACCTGAGTGGCTACACCTTC.

The chain couples TRBV10-3 to TRBJ1-6; D possibly corresponds to TRBD1 (6 bases). This CDR3 is 12 amino acids long. Trimming cost V 6 bases and J 8 bases, with 8 bases left between them. Germline CDR1 is ENHRY and CDR2 is SYGVKD. This CDR3 reads CAIRDSDSPLHF. The CDR3 nucleotides are TGTGCCATCAGGGACAGCGATTCACCCCTCCACTTT.

This clone was counted once. V gene TRBV10-3 combines with J gene TRBJ1-5; D unresolved. CDR3 length equals 18 residues. V lost 5 bases to trimming and J lost 1 base, with 21 bases between them. Germline CDR1 reads ENHRY; CDR2 reads SYGVKD. The CDR3, as DNA: TGTGCCATCAGTCCTTGGGAGGGCGCCGGCGAGAGCAATCAGCCCCAGCATTTT. Its protein is CAISPWEGAGESNQPQHF.

The CDR3 region has the DNA TGTGCCATCAGGGAGACAGCAACTAATGAAAAACTGTTTTTT. Translating it yields CAIRETATNEKLFF. The chain is built from TRBV10-3 and TRBJ1-4; a possible D gene is TRBD1 (5 bases). Germline CDR1 reads ENHRY; CDR2 reads SYGVKD. The CDR3 has 14 amino acids. Trimming took 6 bases from V and 0 from J, leaving 8 bases between them.

The rearrangement uses TRBV28 and TRBJ2-1, with 7 bases identical to TRBD2. The ends lost 6 bases at V and 5 bases at J; junction bases unmatched: 7. Germline V gene data show CDR1 as MDHEN and CDR2 as SYDVKM. CDR3 length: 14 amino acids. Here the CDR3 reads CASSPWLADNEQFF. CDR3 coding DNA: TGTGCCAGCAGCCCATGGCTAGCGGACAATGAGCAGTTCTTC.

This chain uses TRBV19 with TRBJ1-1; D ambiguous. Germline CDR1 reads LNHDA; CDR2 reads SQIVND (reference sequence). V was shortened by 2 bases and J by 5 bases, with 9 bases between the two germline ends. The CDR3 sequence is 13 residues long. CDR3 sequence reads: CASSIIADTEAFF. The CDR3 coding sequence is TGTGCCAGTAGTATAATCGCAGATACTGAAGCTTTCTTT.

This clone was recorded a few times. This chain joins TRBV28 and TRBJ2-7, with 7 bases that match TRBD2. Germline assignment: CDR1 MDHEN and CDR2 SYDVKM. This CDR3 has 13 amino acids. V shed 2 bases and J 5 bases; nucleotides not matched to a gene: 3. The DNA of the CDR3 is TGTGCCAGCAGTTTAGCGGGAGTCCACGAGCAGTACTTC. Translation: CASSLAGVHEQYF.